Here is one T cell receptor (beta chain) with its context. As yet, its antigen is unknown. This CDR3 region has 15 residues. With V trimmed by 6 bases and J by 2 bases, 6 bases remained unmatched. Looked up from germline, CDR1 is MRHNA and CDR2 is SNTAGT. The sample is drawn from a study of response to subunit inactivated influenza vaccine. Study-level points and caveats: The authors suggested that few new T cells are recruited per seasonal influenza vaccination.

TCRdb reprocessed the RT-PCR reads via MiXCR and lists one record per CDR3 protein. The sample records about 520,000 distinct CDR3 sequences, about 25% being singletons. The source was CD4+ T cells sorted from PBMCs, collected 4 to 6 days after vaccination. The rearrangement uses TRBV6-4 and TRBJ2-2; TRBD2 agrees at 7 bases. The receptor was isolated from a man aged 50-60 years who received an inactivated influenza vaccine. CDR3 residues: CASSATSANTGELFF. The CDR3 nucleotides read TGTGCCAGCAGCGCAACTAGCGCTAACACCGGGGAGCTGTTTTTT.